This TCR beta chain was recorded in a study of OX40 agonist ivuxolimab in advanced cancers. About the full investigation: Ivuxolimab was an agonistic, fully human IgG2 monoclonal antibody directed against OX40 (CD134), a costimulatory receptor. Intravenous ivuxolimab was administered to patients every 2 weeks at six dose levels: 0.01, 0.1, 0.3, 1.5, 3 and 10 mg/kg. Of the roughly 50 dose-escalation patients, hepatocellular carcinoma was present in roughly 19, melanoma in around 15, renal cell carcinoma in 9 and head and neck cancer in 9. The dose-escalation cohort was 82.7% male with a mean age of about 60 years, ranging from roughly 20 to 80. Prior anti-PD-1, anti-PD-L1 or anti-CTLA-4 therapy was permitted, and checkpoint inhibitors had been received by more than 35% of dose-escalation patients. Partial responses occurred in three dose-escalation patients, of whom one had hepatocellular carcinoma and two had cutaneous melanoma. Peripheral TCRbeta sequencing was intended to test whether TCR sequence diversity was altered and clonal T-cell expansion was caused by ivuxolimab. The monotherapy dose-escalation portion (N ≈ 50 patients) of the phase I ivuxolimab trial is reported in the paper.

A distance of 11 bases separates the germline ends of V and J, which lose 3 bases and 4 bases respectively. According to the germline V gene, CDR1 reads MRHNA and CDR2 reads SNTAGT. The CDR3 has 14 amino acids, counting the end cysteine and phenylalanine. Only CDR3 DNA is held: 42 bases, read in frame from base 1. Paper-wide results and their limitations: At doses from 0.1 to 3.0 mg/kg, clonal expansion was seen in both CD4+ and CD8+ blood T cells between baseline and week 6. In the 0.1-3.0 mg/kg groups, partial responders were among the patients with the lowest normalized peripheral clonal expansion, particularly in CD8+ T cells. The antigen specificity of the peripheral T cells that underwent clonal expansion was not determined. After ivuxolimab, CD8+ T cells had more expanded clones than CD4+ T cells on average. Low levels of normalized T-cell clonal expansion were also seen in some nonresponding patients.

The trial excluded patients who had a history of autoimmune disease or were on systemic immunosuppression. In every dose cohort, peripheral blood was drawn for TCR sequencing at baseline, cycle 4 day 1, and cycle 7 day 1. The samples were taken from a phase I, first-in-human, multicenter, open-label dose-escalation trial of ivuxolimab. Adults with locally advanced or metastatic melanoma, renal cell carcinoma, hepatocellular carcinoma or head and neck squamous cell carcinoma were enrolled in the trial. Before TCR sequencing, CD4+ T cells and CD8+ T cells were sorted from peripheral blood as separate populations. As concerns this clone: Its antigen is currently not known. Per-nucleotide qualities are absent, and no much larger clonotype sits a single base away.

To sequence the TCRbeta CDR3 region, genomic DNA was isolated from the sorted cells. The immunoSEQ Assay was used to sequence the TCRbeta CDR3 regions. As stored in TCRdb, this immuneACCESS dataset retains in-frame rearrangements with V and J assigned. A fraction of the clones does not appear; measured against another copy, unresolved V genes explain less than half of the discrepancy, and the remainder lacks a known reason. A total of tens of thousands of clones appear in this sample, under 85% of them only once. The top ten clones comprise approximately 8.5% of the sample. Sequenced material: CD4+ or CD8+ T cells sorted from blood, taken in a trial of the OX40 agonist ivuxolimab. The chain joins TRBV6-4 to TRBJ2-3; the best D guess is TRBD2, with 6 bases matching. The clonotype originates from an adult with an advanced solid tumor such as melanoma, head and neck, liver or kidney cancer. The CDR3 loop reads CASSEAGYADTQYF. The sequence in DNA is TGTGCCAGCAGTGAGGCGGGGTACGCAGATACGCAGTATTTT.